The 14 T cell receptor beta chains given below trace back to one sample, sequenced in a study of T cell responses to AZD1222 COVID-19 vaccine. Clones were read by immunoSEQ multiplex PCR, and TCRdb kept only the in-frame ones, dropping some. The sample holds around 130,000 clones, 88% seen once. The material was peripheral blood, obtained 28 days after the second AZD1222 dose. The receptors were gathered from an adult who received the AZD1222 COVID-19 vaccine.

The gene calls are TRBV6-2 or TRBV6-3 and TRBJ2-1; 12 nucleotides align to TRBD2. In germline, CDR1 is MNHEY, CDR2 SVGEGT. The CDR3 contains 15 residues. J lost 5 bases, V lost 6 bases, and 5 bases had no gene match. The CDR3 is CASSQLAGGHNEQFF. CDR3 bases: TGTGCCAGCAGCCAACTAGCGGGAGGCCACAATGAGCAGTTCTTC.

The J gene is TRBJ2-2, the V gene TRBV7-2; D remains unclear. The germline V gene encodes CDR1 SGHTA and CDR2 FQGNSA. The CDR3 is 14 residues long. V was shortened by 1 base and J by 4 bases, with 7 bases between the two germline ends. The CDR3 is CASSLGHLTGELFF. In DNA form, the CDR3 reads TGTGCCAGCAGCTTAGGACATCTCACCGGGGAGCTGTTTTTT. Full variable domain (remainder filled in from reference TRBV7-2 and TRBJ2-2): GAGVSQSPSNKVTEKGKDVELRCDPISGHTALYWYRQSLGQGLEFLIYFQGNSAPDKSGLPSDRFSAERTGGSVSTLTIQRTQQEDSAVYLCASSLGHLTGELFFGEGSRLTVL.

The chain uses TRBV18 and TRBJ1-1; 9 bases match TRBD1. Unmatched junction bases numbered 2, after V lost 3 bases and J lost 3 bases. The CDR3 consists of 14 residues. Germline V gene lookup returns CDR1 KGHSH and CDR2 LQKENI. The CDR3 nucleotides read TGTGCCAGCTCACCCAGGACAGGGGACACTGAAGCTTTCTTT. Translating gives CASSPRTGDTEAFF.

This clone was observed once. The chain combines TRBV5-1 with TRBJ2-7; D uncertain. V lost 0 bases, J lost 5 bases, and 12 bases lay in between. The CDR3 covers 14 residues. Germline V gene data show CDR1 as SGHRS and CDR2 as YFSETQ. The CDR3 nucleotides are TGCGCCAGCAGCTTGGGAAGGGAAGGCGACGAGCAGTACTTC. Residues: CASSLGREGDEQYF.

The CDR3 DNA follows: TGTGCCAGCAGTTTATCGCGGCGGACAGGGGGTCATCAGCCCCAGCATTTT. It translates to CASSLSRRTGGHQPQHF. The V and J genes are TRBV27 and TRBJ1-5; 10 positions match TRBD1. The CDR3 is made up of 17 amino acids. Germline loops: CDR1 MNHEY, CDR2 SMNVEV (reference sequence). The trim removed 0 bases at V and 5 bases at J, leaving 7 bases unmatched.

This clone has a handful of counts. The V and J genes are TRBV3-1 (or the pseudogene TRBV3-2) and TRBJ2-7; tentative D call: TRBD2 (5 bases). CDR1 LGHDT and CDR2 YNNKEL come from the germline V gene (reference sequence). V was shortened by 4 bases and J by 3 bases, with 7 bases between the two germline ends. There are 12 residues in the CDR3. Written as DNA, the CDR3 is TGTGCCAGCAGCCTCCGGGGCTACGAGCAGTACTTC. Protein: CASSLRGYEQYF.

The chain links TRBV5-5 to TRBJ1-1; D might be TRBD1 (5 bases). Trimming took 4 bases from V and 4 from J, leaving 14 bases between them. CDR3 length: 14 amino acids. Germline CDR1 and CDR2: SGHKS and YYEKEE (reference sequence). The CDR3 DNA is TGTGCCAGCAGCACGACAGCGCCGGGCACTGAAGCTTTCTTT. It yields the protein CASSTTAPGTEAFF.

The V and J genes are TRBV9 and TRBJ2-2, with TRBD2 matching 11 bases. CDR1 SGDLS and CDR2 YYNGEE come from the germline V gene. J lost 4 bases, V lost 5 bases, and 7 bases had no gene match. The CDR3 is 16 residues long. CDR3: CASRRGGTSGTGELFF. The CDR3 DNA reads as TGTGCCAGCAGGCGAGGGGGGACTAGCGGCACCGGGGAGCTGTTTTTT.

Note on this clone: Relative to the germline gene, one junction end is altered; a read error may explain this. The chain combines TRBV6-5 with TRBJ2-2; the D gene is possibly TRBD2 (6 bases). Germline CDR1 MNHEY, CDR2 SVGAGI. CDR3 length: 12 amino acids. Here the CDR3 reads CASGTATGGLFF. The DNA for the CDR3 is TGTGCCAGCGGGACCGCCACCGGGGGGCTGTTTTTT.

The V and J genes are TRBV19 and TRBJ1-1; D may be TRBD1 (6 bases). The CDR3 has 16 residues. V was shortened by 3 bases and J by 3 bases, with 17 bases between the two germline ends. Germline V gives CDR1 LNHDA, CDR2 SQIVND (reference sequence). CDR3 DNA: TGTGCCAGTAGTATTGGGGCAGACAGGCGGTACACTGAAGCTTTCTTT. Protein sequence: CASSIGADRRYTEAFF.

The chain recombines TRBV6-5 with TRBJ1-2, with no clear D. Deletions cut 3 bases from V and 4 bases from J, with 6 bases between. The CDR3 length is 12 residues. From germline, CDR1 is MNHEY and CDR2 SVGAGI. In DNA form, the CDR3 reads TGTGCCAGCAGTTATTTGGGCTATGGCTACACCTTC. Translated: CASSYLGYGYTF.

This chain joins TRBV3-1 (or the pseudogene TRBV3-2) and TRBJ1-5; TRBD1 matches 8 bases. The CDR3 has 15 residues. J gave up 2 bases and V 1 base, and 1 base lay outside the gene matches. CDR1 LGHDT and CDR2 YNNKEL come from the germline V gene (reference sequence). The CDR3 bases are TGTGCCAGCAGCCAAGTACAGGGGGGCAATCAGCCCCAGCATTTT. Translated, it gives CASSQVQGGNQPQHF.

Comment on this clone: The sample contains more than one DNA sequence encoding this CDR3. V usage is TRBV2 and J usage is TRBJ2-3, with 8 nucleotides matching TRBD2. J gave up 1 base and V 3 bases, and 3 bases lay outside the gene matches. The CDR3 covers 15 residues. Germline V gene data show CDR1 as SNHLY and CDR2 as FYNNEI. The CDR3 DNA is TGTGCCAGCAGTGAGCGGCGGGGGGGCACAGATACGCAGTATTTT. Translation gives CASSERRGGTDTQYF. Combining the CDR3 with reference TRBV2 and TRBJ2-3 gives the whole variable domain EPEVTQTPSHQVTQMGQEVILRCVPISNHLYFYWYRQILGQKVEFLVSFYNNEISEKSEIFDDQFSVERPDGSNFTLKIRSTKLEDSAMYFCASSERRGGTDTQYFGPGTRLTVL.

This clone was counted a single time. The J gene is TRBJ1-2, the V gene TRBV5-4; D perhaps matches TRBD1 (6 bases). The CDR3 loop spans 16 amino acids. Germline CDR1 is SGHNT and CDR2 is YYREEE (reference sequence). Trimming removed 3 bases from V and 5 bases from J, with 20 bases in between. The DNA of the CDR3 is TGTGCCAGCAGCTCCCCAGTTTGGAGGGGGGGTTATGGCTACACCTTC. Protein product: CASSSPVWRGGYGYTF. Variable domain in full (rest from reference TRBV5-4 and TRBJ1-2): ETGVTQSPTHLIKTRGQQVTLRCSSQSGHNTVSWYQQALGQGPQFIFQYYREEENGRGNFPPRFSGLQFPNYSSELNVNALELDDSALYLCASSSPVWRGGYGYTFGSGTRLTVV.